The source of this T cell receptor (beta chain) is a study of Ad26.COV2.S vaccination and SARS-CoV-2 variants. Findings and caveats of the study: Spike-specific TCR breadth ran higher among vaccine recipients than placebo recipients. Recipients of either vaccine or placebo displayed similar breadth of non-spike TCRs.

Germline values: CDR1 SGDLS, CDR2 YYNGEE. CDR3 length: 19 amino acids. The junction had 12 bases not matched to a gene; V was cut back by 4 bases and J by 0 bases. This clone was found once. Its antigen is still unknown. The assay was immunoSEQ multiplex PCR, and TCRdb's table has in-frame clones only and misses some. Here the sample spans around 370,000 clones, 90% to 95% being singletons. This sequence joins TRBV9 and TRBJ2-4; 11 bases agree with TRBD1. This TCR was recovered from a human donor who had recovered from COVID-19. Sequenced material: peripheral blood, taken after recovery from COVID-19. This CDR3 reads CASSPPGQGGTLAKNIQYF. The CDR3, as DNA: TGTGCCAGCAGCCCCCCGGGACAGGGGGGAACACTAGCCAAAAACATTCAGTACTTC.